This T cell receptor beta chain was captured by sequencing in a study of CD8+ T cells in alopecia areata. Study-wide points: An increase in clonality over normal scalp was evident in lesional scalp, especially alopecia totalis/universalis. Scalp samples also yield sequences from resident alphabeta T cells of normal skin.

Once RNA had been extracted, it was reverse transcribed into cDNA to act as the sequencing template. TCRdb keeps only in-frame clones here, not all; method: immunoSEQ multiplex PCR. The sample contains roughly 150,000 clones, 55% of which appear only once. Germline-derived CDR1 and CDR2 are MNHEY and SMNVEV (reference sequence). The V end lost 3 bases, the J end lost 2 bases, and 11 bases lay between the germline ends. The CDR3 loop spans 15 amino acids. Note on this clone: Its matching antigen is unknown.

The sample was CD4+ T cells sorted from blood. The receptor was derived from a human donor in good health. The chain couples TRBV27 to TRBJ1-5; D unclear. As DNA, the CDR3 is TGTGCCAGCAGTTTTGAAGGGCCCGGCAATCAGCCCCAGCATTTT. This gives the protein CASSFEGPGNQPQHF.